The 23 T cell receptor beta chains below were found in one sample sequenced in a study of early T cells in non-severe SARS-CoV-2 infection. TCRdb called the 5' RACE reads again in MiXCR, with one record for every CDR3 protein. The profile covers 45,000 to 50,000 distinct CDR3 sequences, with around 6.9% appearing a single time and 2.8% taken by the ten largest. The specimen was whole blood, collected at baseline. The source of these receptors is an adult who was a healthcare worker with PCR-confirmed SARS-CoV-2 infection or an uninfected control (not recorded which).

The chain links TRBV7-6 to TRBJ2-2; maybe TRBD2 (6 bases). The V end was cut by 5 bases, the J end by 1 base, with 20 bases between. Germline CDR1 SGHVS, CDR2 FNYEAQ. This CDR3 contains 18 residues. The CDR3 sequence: CASSGEEGDLGNTGELFF. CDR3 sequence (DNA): TGTGCCAGCAGCGGGGAGGAGGGCGACTTGGGGAACACCGGGGAGCTGTTTTTT.

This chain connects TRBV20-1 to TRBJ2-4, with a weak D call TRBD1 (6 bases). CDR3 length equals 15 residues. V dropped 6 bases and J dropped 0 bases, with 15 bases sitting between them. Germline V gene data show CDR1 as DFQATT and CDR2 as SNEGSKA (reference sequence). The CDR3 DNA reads TGCAGTGCCGCGACAGGACGTTTAGCCAAAAACATTCAGTACTTC. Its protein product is CSAATGRLAKNIQYF.

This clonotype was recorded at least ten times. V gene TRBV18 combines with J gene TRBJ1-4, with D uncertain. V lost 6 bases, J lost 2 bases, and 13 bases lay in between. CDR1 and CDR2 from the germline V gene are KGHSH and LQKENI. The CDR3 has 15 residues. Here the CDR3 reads CASSPRPPTNEKLFF. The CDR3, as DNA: TGTGCCAGCTCTCCCCGGCCTCCGACTAATGAAAAACTGTTTTTT.

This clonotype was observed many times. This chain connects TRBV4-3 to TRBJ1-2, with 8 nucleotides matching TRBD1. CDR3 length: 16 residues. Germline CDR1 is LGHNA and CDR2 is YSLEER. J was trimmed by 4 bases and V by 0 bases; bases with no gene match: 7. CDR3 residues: CASSQERQGAIYGYTF. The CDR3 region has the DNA TGCGCCAGCAGCCAAGAACGGCAGGGGGCAATCTATGGCTACACCTTC.

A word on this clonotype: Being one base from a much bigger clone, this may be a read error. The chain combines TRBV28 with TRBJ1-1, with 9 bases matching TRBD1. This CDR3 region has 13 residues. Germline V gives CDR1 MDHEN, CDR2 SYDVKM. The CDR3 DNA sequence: TGTACCAGCAGTCAAACAGGGGGCTCTGTTGCTTTCTTT. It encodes CTSSQTGGSVAFF.

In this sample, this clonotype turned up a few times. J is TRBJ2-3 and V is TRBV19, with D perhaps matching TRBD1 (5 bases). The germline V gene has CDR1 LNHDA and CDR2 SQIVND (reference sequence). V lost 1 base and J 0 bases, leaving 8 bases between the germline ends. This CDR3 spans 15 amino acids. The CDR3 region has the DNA TGTGCCAGTAGTATAGGGGGCTCAAGCACAGATACGCAGTATTTT. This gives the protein CASSIGGSSTDTQYF.

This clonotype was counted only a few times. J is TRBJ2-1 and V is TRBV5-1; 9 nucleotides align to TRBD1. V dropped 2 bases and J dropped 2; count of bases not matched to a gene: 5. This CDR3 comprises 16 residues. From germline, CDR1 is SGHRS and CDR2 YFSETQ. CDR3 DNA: TGCGCCAGCAGCTTCGGGACAGGGCAAGCCTACAATGAGCAGTTCTTC. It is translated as CASSFGTGQAYNEQFF.

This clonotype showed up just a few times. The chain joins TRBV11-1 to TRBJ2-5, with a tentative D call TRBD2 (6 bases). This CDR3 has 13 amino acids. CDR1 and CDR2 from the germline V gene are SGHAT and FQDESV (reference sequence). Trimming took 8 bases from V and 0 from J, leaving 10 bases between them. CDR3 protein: CASGGTDQETQYF. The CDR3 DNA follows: TGTGCCAGCGGCGGGACGGACCAAGAGACCCAGTACTTC.

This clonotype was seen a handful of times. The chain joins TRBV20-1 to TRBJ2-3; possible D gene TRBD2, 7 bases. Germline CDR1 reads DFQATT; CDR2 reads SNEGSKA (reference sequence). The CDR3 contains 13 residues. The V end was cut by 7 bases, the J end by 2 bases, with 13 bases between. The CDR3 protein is CSGTGGPTDTQYF. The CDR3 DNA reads TGCAGTGGCACGGGGGGCCCCACAGATACGCAGTATTTT.

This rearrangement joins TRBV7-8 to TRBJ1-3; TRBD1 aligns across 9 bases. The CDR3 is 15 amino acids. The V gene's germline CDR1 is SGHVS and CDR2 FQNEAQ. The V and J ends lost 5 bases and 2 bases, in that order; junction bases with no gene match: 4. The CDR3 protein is CASSRWTGAGNTIYF. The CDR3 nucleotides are TGTGCCAGCAGCCGATGGACAGGGGCTGGAAACACCATATATTTT.

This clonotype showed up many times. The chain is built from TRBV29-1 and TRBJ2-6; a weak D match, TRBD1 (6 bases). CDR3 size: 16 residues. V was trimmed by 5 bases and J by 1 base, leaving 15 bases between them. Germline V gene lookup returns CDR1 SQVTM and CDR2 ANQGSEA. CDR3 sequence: CSVFRDTDSGANVLTF. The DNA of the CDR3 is TGCAGCGTTTTCCGGGACACGGATTCTGGGGCCAACGTCCTGACTTTC.

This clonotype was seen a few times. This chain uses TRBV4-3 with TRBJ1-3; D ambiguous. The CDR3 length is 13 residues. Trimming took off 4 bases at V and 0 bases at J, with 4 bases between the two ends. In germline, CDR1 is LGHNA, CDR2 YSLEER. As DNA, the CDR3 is TGCGCCAGCAGCCCCGCCTCTGGAAACACCATATATTTT. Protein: CASSPASGNTIYF.

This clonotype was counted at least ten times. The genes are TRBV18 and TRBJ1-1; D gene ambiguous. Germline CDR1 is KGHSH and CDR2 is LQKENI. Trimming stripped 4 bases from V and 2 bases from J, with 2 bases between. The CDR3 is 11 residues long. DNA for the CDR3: TGTGCCAGCTCACGAAACACTGAAGCTTTCTTT. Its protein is CASSRNTEAFF. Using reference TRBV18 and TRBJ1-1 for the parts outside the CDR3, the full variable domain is NAGVMQNPRHLVRRRGQEARLRCSPMKGHSHVYWYRQLPEEGLKFMVYLQKENIIDESGMPKERFSAEFPKEGPSILRIQQVVRGDSAAYFCASSRNTEAFFGQGTRLTVV.

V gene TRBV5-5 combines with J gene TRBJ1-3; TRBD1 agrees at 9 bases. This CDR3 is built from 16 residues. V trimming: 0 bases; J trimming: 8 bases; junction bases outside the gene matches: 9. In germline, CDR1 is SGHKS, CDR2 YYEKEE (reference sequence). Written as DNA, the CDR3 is TGTGCCAGCAGCTTGGAGGGACAGGGTACTTACGACACCATATATTTT. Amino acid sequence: CASSLEGQGTYDTIYF.

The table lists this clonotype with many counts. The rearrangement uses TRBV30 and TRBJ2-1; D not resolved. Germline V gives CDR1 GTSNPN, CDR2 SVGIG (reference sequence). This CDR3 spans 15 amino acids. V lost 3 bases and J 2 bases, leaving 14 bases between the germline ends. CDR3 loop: CAWSPAPRTYNEQFF. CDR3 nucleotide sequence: TGTGCCTGGAGCCCGGCCCCACGGACCTACAATGAGCAGTTCTTC.

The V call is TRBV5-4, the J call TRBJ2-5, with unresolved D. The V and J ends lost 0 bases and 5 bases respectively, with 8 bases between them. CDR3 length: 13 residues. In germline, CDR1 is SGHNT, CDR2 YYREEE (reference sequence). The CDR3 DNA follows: TGTGCCAGCAGCTTGGGCGGCGTGGAGACCCAGTACTTC. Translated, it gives CASSLGGVETQYF.

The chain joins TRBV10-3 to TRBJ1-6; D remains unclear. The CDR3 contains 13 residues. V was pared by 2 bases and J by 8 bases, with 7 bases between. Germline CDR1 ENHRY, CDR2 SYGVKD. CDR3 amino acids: CAISERVDSPLHF. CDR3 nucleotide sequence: TGTGCCATCAGTGAGCGGGTGGATTCACCCCTCCACTTT.

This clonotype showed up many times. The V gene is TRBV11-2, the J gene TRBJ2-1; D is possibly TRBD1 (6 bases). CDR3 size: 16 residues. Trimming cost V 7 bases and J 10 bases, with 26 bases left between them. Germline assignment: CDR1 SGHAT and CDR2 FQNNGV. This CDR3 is CASTSSSRSGAREQFF. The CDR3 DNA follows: TGTGCCAGCACCTCAAGCAGTAGGTCAGGGGCCCGAGAGCAGTTCTTC.

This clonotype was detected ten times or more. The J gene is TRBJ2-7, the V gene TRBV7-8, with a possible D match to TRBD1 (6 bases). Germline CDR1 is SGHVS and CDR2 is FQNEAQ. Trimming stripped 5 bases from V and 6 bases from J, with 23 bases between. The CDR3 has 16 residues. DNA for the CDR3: TGTGCCAGCAGCCAGGCAGACCAGGGGTCCCTCCGCGAGCAGTACTTC. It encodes CASSQADQGSLREQYF.

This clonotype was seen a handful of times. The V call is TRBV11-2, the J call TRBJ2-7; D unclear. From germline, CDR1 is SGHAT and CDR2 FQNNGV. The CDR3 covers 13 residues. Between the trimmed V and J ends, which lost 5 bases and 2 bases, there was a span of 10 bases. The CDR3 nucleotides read TGTGCCAGCAGCCCTTTACAGACCTACGAGCAGTACTTC. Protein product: CASSPLQTYEQYF.

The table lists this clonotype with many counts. In nucleotides, the CDR3 is TGTGCCAGCAGTCCCGGGACAGGGGGGGAGACCCAGTACTTC. Its protein product is CASSPGTGGETQYF. This chain connects TRBV12-3 or TRBV12-4 to TRBJ2-5; 11 bases match TRBD1. The length of the CDR3 is 14 residues. V was pared by 5 bases and J by 5 bases, with 4 bases of the junction left unmatched.

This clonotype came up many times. CDR3 amino acids: CASSQESARASGGADTQYF. Here the CDR3 DNA reads TGTGCCAGCAGCCAAGAATCGGCGAGGGCTAGCGGGGGGGCAGATACGCAGTATTTT. The chain recombines TRBV4-2 with TRBJ2-3; 12 bases map to TRBD2. Trimming cost V 0 bases and J 4 bases; bases outside gene matches: 11. There are 19 residues in the CDR3. Germline loops: CDR1 LGHNA, CDR2 YNFKEQ.

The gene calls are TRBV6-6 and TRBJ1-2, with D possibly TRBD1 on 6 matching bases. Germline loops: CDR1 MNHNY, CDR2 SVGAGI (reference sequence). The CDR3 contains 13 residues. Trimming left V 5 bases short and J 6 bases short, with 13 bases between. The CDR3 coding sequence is TGTGCCAGCAGTCAACAGGGACAAAATGGCTACACCTTC. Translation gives CASSQQGQNGYTF.